This T cell receptor (beta chain) is from a study of T cells after yellow fever vaccination. This clonotype was counted at least ten times. Antigen unknown. Findings and limits, study-wide: Most clones from primary vaccination resurfaced after the booster (around 95% CD4, around 91% CD8). Contamination of FACS-sorted repertoires by abundant clonotypes from the bulk population could occur.

Researchers made TCR cDNA using 5'RACE template switching, and this step added a universal primer site and UMIs. One entry per CDR3 protein, called by TCRdb with MiXCR from the 5' RACE reads. The sample includes some 250,000 distinct CDR3 sequences, about 3.9% of them seen just once. The clonotype comes from a man between 18 and 35 years old who received the YFV17D yellow fever vaccine. The sample consisted of PBMCs, taken 15 days after the yellow fever booster vaccination.

CDR3 in DNA: TGCAGCGTTGAGCGCCGGGACAATGAGCAGTTCTTC. Translation gives CSVERRDNEQFF. The chain combines TRBV29-1 with TRBJ2-1; no reliable D call. V shed 3 bases and J shed 5 bases, with 8 bases lying between them. Germline lookup yields CDR1 SQVTM and CDR2 ANQGSEA. CDR3 length: 12 amino acids.